These 11 T cell receptor beta chains were all obtained from the same sample, sequenced in a study of blood T cell repertoires in COVID-19. Assay used: immunoSEQ multiplex PCR; TCRdb lists only in-frame clones, some missing. The profile shows 250,000 to 350,000 clones, roughly 90% of them singletons. The sequenced sample consisted of PBMCs or T cells enriched from blood (not recorded which). The receptors stem from a woman in her thirties who had recovered from COVID-19.

V and J are TRBV7-2 and TRBJ2-5; D gene ambiguous. This CDR3 contains 14 residues. V lost 5 bases to trimming and J lost 1 base, with 11 bases between them. Per the germline V gene, CDR1 is SGHTA and CDR2 is FQGNSA. CDR3 sequence (DNA): TGTGCCAGCAGCCCCCGATGGGCCCAAGAGACCCAGTACTTC. Translating it yields CASSPRWAQETQYF.

V and J are TRBV19 and TRBJ2-1; TRBD2 agrees at 12 bases. J gave up 8 bases and V 5 bases, and 10 bases lay outside the gene matches. Germline lookup yields CDR1 LNHDA and CDR2 SQIVND (reference sequence). The CDR3 has 16 residues. The CDR3 region has the DNA TGTGCCAGTAGTCGTTCGACTAGCGGGAGTAAGGATGAGCAGTTCTTC. It is translated as CASSRSTSGSKDEQFF.

This clone was detected only once. The chain employs TRBV28 and TRBJ2-7; 9 bases are shared with TRBD1. The CDR3 totals 16 residues. Germline trimming cut 6 bases from V and 1 base from J; bases unmatched to any gene: 10. Germline V CDR1 and CDR2: MDHEN, SYDVKM. DNA for the CDR3: TGTGCCAGCAGCTCCGCCGGGACAGGGCATTCCTACGAGCAGTACTTC. Translation gives CASSSAGTGHSYEQYF. Based on the CDR3 plus reference TRBV28 and TRBJ2-7, the full variable domain is DVKVTQSSRYLVKRTGEKVFLECVQDMDHENMFWYRQDPGLGLRLIYFSYDVKMKEKGDIPEGYSVSREKKERFSLILESASTNQTSMYLCASSSAGTGHSYEQYFGPGTRLTVT.

This clone was seen only once. The V gene is TRBV3-1 (or the pseudogene TRBV3-2), the J gene TRBJ2-5; D perhaps matches TRBD1 (5 bases). The CDR3 spans 11 residues. The germline CDR1 and CDR2 sequences are LGHDT and YNNKEL (reference sequence). V lost 5 bases, J lost 4 bases, and 5 bases lay in between. The CDR3 sequence: CASSTGETQYF. The CDR3, as DNA: TGTGCCAGCAGCACAGGAGAGACCCAGTACTTC.

The chain recombines TRBV5-1 with TRBJ2-5; 8 nucleotides match TRBD1. CDR3 length: 15 amino acids. V dropped 2 bases and J dropped 4; count of bases not matched to a gene: 7. The germline V gene has CDR1 SGHRS and CDR2 YFSETQ. The CDR3, as DNA: TGCGCCAGCAGCTTTGGACAGGGAGACAGAGAGACCCAGTACTTC. Amino acids: CASSFGQGDRETQYF.

This clone was observed a few times. This chain uses TRBV5-1 with TRBJ1-3; TRBD1 matches at 9 bases. With 4 bases clipped from V and 4 bases from J, the junction kept 3 bases outside the gene matches. CDR1 SGHRS and CDR2 YFSETQ come from the germline V gene. This CDR3 region has 14 residues. The CDR3 sequence: CASSIGTGGNTIYF. Written as DNA, the CDR3 is TGCGCCAGCAGCATCGGGACAGGGGGAAACACCATATATTTT.

The chain uses TRBV27 and TRBJ2-1; 11 bases are shared with TRBD2. V lost 5 bases, J lost 5 bases, and 5 bases stayed unmatched. Germline CDR1 MNHEY, CDR2 SMNVEV (reference sequence). This CDR3 contains 15 residues. The chain's CDR3 is CASSPGTSGHNEQFF. In DNA form, the CDR3 reads TGTGCCAGCAGTCCCGGGACTAGCGGACACAATGAGCAGTTCTTC.

The gene calls are TRBV27 and TRBJ2-7; D not certain. Germline lookup yields CDR1 MNHEY and CDR2 SMNVEV (reference sequence). The V and J ends lost 4 bases and 1 base respectively, with 8 bases between them. CDR3 length: 13 amino acids. The CDR3 here is CASSSGVSYEQYF. In nucleotides, the CDR3 is TGTGCCAGCAGTTCAGGTGTGTCCTACGAGCAGTACTTC.

The rearrangement links TRBV5-5 to TRBJ2-7, with no clear D. The CDR3 is made up of 14 amino acids. The germline V gene encodes CDR1 SGHKS and CDR2 YYEKEE (reference sequence). The ends were cut back, 0 bases at V and 2 bases at J, with 9 bases in the middle. As DNA, the CDR3 is TGTGCCAGCAGCTTGGAATACAGTGCCTACGAGCAGTACTTC. The encoded protein is CASSLEYSAYEQYF.

The V gene is TRBV7-8, the J gene TRBJ2-4; the match to TRBD2 covers 9 bases. Germline V CDR1 and CDR2: SGHVS, FQNEAQ. J gave up 9 bases and V 5 bases, and 14 bases lay outside the gene matches. The CDR3 extends over 16 amino acids. As DNA, the CDR3 is TGTGCCAGCAGCCCCCGGAGGGCTAGCGGGAACGTCATTCAGTACTTC. It yields the protein CASSPRRASGNVIQYF.

This clone was counted once. The V call is TRBV9, the J call TRBJ2-7; D possibly corresponds to TRBD2 (6 bases). The V gene's germline CDR1 is SGDLS and CDR2 YYNGEE. Trimming left V 4 bases short and J 4 bases short, with 21 bases between. This CDR3 has 16 residues. CDR3 residues: CASSPRPIGGLYEQYF. The CDR3 DNA follows: TGTGCCAGCAGCCCCCGACCGATTGGGGGACTTTACGAGCAGTACTTC.